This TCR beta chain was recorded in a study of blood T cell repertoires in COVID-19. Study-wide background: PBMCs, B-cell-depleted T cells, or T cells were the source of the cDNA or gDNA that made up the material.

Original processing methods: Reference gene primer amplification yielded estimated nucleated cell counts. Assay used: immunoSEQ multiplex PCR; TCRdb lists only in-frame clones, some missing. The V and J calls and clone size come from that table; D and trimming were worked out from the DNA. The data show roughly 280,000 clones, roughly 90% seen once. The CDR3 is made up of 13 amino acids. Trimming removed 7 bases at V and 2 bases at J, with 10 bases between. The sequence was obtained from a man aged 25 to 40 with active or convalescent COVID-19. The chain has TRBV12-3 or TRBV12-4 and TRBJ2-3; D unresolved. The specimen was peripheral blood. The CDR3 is CASTPPVTDTQYF. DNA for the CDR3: TGTGCCAGCACCCCCCCGGTCACAGATACGCAGTATTTT.